One and the same sample provided the 20 T cell receptor beta chains below, sequenced in a study of blood T cell repertoires in COVID-19. TCRdb's table, derived via immunoSEQ multiplex PCR, lists solely in-frame clones and lacks some. This sample has approximately 330,000 clones, with around nine tenths found just once. The sequenced sample was PBMCs or T cells enriched from blood (not recorded which). These receptors were obtained from a woman in her twenties or thirties who had recovered from COVID-19.

The chain links TRBV5-1 to TRBJ2-3; D unclear. Trimming left V 5 bases short and J 1 base short, with 14 bases between. The CDR3 loop spans 15 amino acids. CDR1 is SGHRS and CDR2 is YFSETQ in the germline V gene. The CDR3 DNA reads TGCGCCAGCAGACATAATAATGTGGGCACAGATACGCAGTATTTT. Amino acid sequence: CASRHNNVGTDTQYF.

V and J are TRBV6-4 and TRBJ2-3; D remains ambiguous. This CDR3 has 14 amino acids. The V end was cut by 1 base, the J end by 0 bases, with 5 bases between. CDR1 MRHNA and CDR2 SNTAGT come from the germline V gene. The CDR3 loop reads CASSDFSSTDTQYF. CDR3 in DNA: TGTGCCAGCAGTGACTTCTCTAGCACAGATACGCAGTATTTT.

The chain is built from TRBV9 and TRBJ2-4; D remains unclear. The CDR3 loop spans 14 amino acids. V shed 2 bases and J shed 8 bases, with 14 bases lying between them. Looked up from germline, CDR1 is SGDLS and CDR2 is YYNGEE. Written as DNA, the CDR3 is TGTGCCAGCAGCGTCCGGCCAGACTTGGACATTCAGTACTTC. This gives the protein CASSVRPDLDIQYF.

This sequence joins TRBV5-1 and TRBJ2-3, with 9 bases lining up with TRBD2. The V gene's germline CDR1 is SGHRS and CDR2 YFSETQ. J gave up 2 bases and V 4 bases, and 14 bases lay outside the gene matches. This CDR3 spans 18 amino acids. The CDR3 loop is CASSQTSGTLFSTDTQYF. The CDR3 DNA reads as TGCGCCAGCAGCCAGACTAGCGGCACCCTGTTCTCCACAGATACGCAGTATTTT. The full variable domain, its missing parts supplied by reference TRBV5-1 and TRBJ2-3, is KAGVTQTPRYLIKTRGQQVTLSCSPISGHRSVSWYQQTPGQGLQFLFEYFSETQRNKGNFPGRFSGRQFSNSRSEMNVSTLELGDSALYLCASSQTSGTLFSTDTQYFGPGTRLTVL.

The chain uses TRBV27 and TRBJ2-7; 7 positions agree with TRBD1. The CDR3 is 14 amino acids. Trimming cost V 1 base and J 6 bases; bases outside gene matches: 6. Germline CDR1 reads MNHEY; CDR2 reads SMNVEV (reference sequence). In DNA form, the CDR3 reads TGTGCCAGCAGTTTATTCCCGGACAGGAGCGAGCAGTACTTC. It encodes CASSLFPDRSEQYF.

The chain recombines TRBV10-3 with TRBJ2-7, with unresolved D. The germline V and J ends were trimmed by 6 bases and 2 bases, with 17 bases remaining between them. The CDR3 is made up of 15 amino acids. Germline assignment: CDR1 ENHRY and CDR2 SYGVKD. The CDR3 loop reads CAIRKDTSITYEQYF. For the CDR3, the DNA is TGTGCCATCAGGAAAGACACGTCGATAACCTACGAGCAGTACTTC.

This rearrangement joins TRBV28 to TRBJ2-7; 8 nucleotides align to TRBD1. Germline CDR1 MDHEN, CDR2 SYDVKM. Trimming at V came to 3 bases and at J to 2 bases, leaving 6 bases not matched to a gene. The CDR3 is 15 residues long. The CDR3 reads CASSFNRGYPYEQYF. CDR3 coding DNA: TGTGCCAGCAGTTTTAACAGGGGGTATCCCTACGAGCAGTACTTC.

The chain recombines TRBV30 with TRBJ2-3, with D possibly being TRBD2 (5 bases). Germline lookup yields CDR1 GTSNPN and CDR2 SVGIG (reference sequence). The CDR3 totals 14 residues. V lost 0 bases and J 11 bases, leaving 18 bases between the germline ends. CDR3 nucleotides: TGTGCCTGGAGTGTACGAGCGGCTCACGAGGGGCAGTATTTT. Encoded protein: CAWSVRAAHEGQYF.

This clone is a singleton in its sample. This chain links TRBV12-3 or TRBV12-4 with TRBJ1-1, with D maybe TRBD1 (5 bases). The CDR3 consists of 13 residues. The V and J ends lost 6 bases and 4 bases respectively, with 12 bases between them. In nucleotides, the CDR3 is TGTGCCAGCAGCCCTGGGAGGGGCACTGAAGCTTTCTTT. This encodes CASSPGRGTEAFF.

The V call is TRBV5-1, the J call TRBJ2-2; D is ambiguous. CDR1 is SGHRS, CDR2 YFSETQ, per germline. The ends were cut back, 1 base at V and 5 bases at J, with 3 bases in the middle. The CDR3 has 12 residues. CDR3: CASSLSTGELFF. CDR3 bases: TGCGCCAGCAGCTTGTCTACCGGGGAGCTGTTTTTT.

V is TRBV6-5 and J is TRBJ1-1; a possible D gene is TRBD1 (6 bases). Trimming took off 7 bases at V and 1 base at J, with 13 bases between the two ends. From germline, CDR1 is MNHEY and CDR2 SVGAGI. The CDR3 consists of 14 residues. In DNA, the CDR3 is TGTGCCAGCACCTGGACAGCTAAGAACACTGAAGCTTTCTTT. It is translated as CASTWTAKNTEAFF.

This chain connects TRBV28 to TRBJ2-7; D may be TRBD2 (6 bases). The V and J ends lost 3 bases and 3 bases respectively, with 15 bases between them. CDR1 and CDR2 (germline): MDHEN, SYDVKM. There are 15 residues in the CDR3. The CDR3 coding sequence is TGTGCCAGCAGTTTGGGGGGTGTTGCACACTACGAGCAGTACTTC. This codes for CASSLGGVAHYEQYF.

The rearrangement uses TRBV5-1 and TRBJ2-2; 7 nucleotides match TRBD1. CDR1 and CDR2 (germline): SGHRS, YFSETQ. The CDR3 has 18 residues. The V segment lost 0 bases and the J segment 0 bases; nucleotides outside the gene matches: 8. Written as DNA, the CDR3 is TGCGCCAGCAGCTTGGAGCCGCAGGGACAGTCGAACACCGGGGAGCTGTTTTTT. Translating it yields CASSLEPQGQSNTGELFF. Complete variable domain (other parts from reference TRBV5-1 and TRBJ2-2): KAGVTQTPRYLIKTRGQQVTLSCSPISGHRSVSWYQQTPGQGLQFLFEYFSETQRNKGNFPGRFSGRQFSNSRSEMNVSTLELGDSALYLCASSLEPQGQSNTGELFFGEGSRLTVL.

The chain employs TRBV27 and TRBJ2-7, with TRBD1 as a possible D gene (5 bases). The CDR3 is 15 amino acids. Germline CDR1 is MNHEY and CDR2 is SMNVEV (reference sequence). The ends were cut back, 4 bases at V and 0 bases at J, with 13 bases in the middle. The CDR3 coding sequence is TGTGCCAGCAGTTGGGTCGAACAGGTCTCCTACGAGCAGTACTTC. The encoded protein is CASSWVEQVSYEQYF.

This clone was counted between two and nine times. The chain employs TRBV30 and TRBJ1-2, with TRBD1 matching over 7 bases. Losses at the gene ends were 7 bases for V and 6 bases for J; bases not matched to a gene: 11. CDR1 is GTSNPN and CDR2 is SVGIG in the germline V gene (reference sequence). This CDR3 spans 13 amino acids. For the CDR3, the DNA is TGTGCCTTCCCGGACAGGTATCAGGATGGCTACACCTTC. Translating gives CAFPDRYQDGYTF.

This chain links TRBV28 with TRBJ2-7; 8 bases align to TRBD2. The V segment lost 6 bases and the J segment 1 base; nucleotides outside the gene matches: 14. The length of the CDR3 is 17 residues. Germline V lookup: CDR1 MDHEN, CDR2 SYDVKM. The CDR3 spells CASSLDPGLGSSYEQYF. As DNA, the CDR3 is TGTGCCAGCAGCCTAGATCCGGGACTAGGATCATCCTACGAGCAGTACTTC.

This clone turned up a few times. The chain uses TRBV9 and TRBJ2-2; 7 positions agree with TRBD1. Germline lookup yields CDR1 SGDLS and CDR2 YYNGEE. The CDR3 consists of 16 residues. Germline trimming cut 3 bases from V and 1 base from J; bases unmatched to any gene: 6. CDR3 residues: CASSGSGQRNTGELFF. As DNA, the CDR3 is TGTGCCAGCAGCGGCTCGGGACAGAGGAACACCGGGGAGCTGTTTTTT. The full variable domain, completed using reference TRBV9 and TRBJ2-2, is DSGVTQTPKHLITATGQRVTLRCSPRSGDLSVYWYQQSLDQGLQFLIQYYNGEERAKGNILERFSAQQFPDLHSELNLSSLELGDSALYFCASSGSGQRNTGELFFGEGSRLTVL.

This clone was counted a single time. The rearrangement links TRBV2 to TRBJ2-7; 7 nucleotides match TRBD1. V trimming: 6 bases; J trimming: 2 bases; junction bases outside the gene matches: 4. CDR3 length: 13 amino acids. CDR1 and CDR2 from the germline V gene are SNHLY and FYNNEI. CDR3 protein: CASSRDSTYEQYF. The CDR3 coding sequence is TGTGCCAGCAGCCGGGACAGCACCTACGAGCAGTACTTC.

The V call is TRBV27, the J call TRBJ2-1; weak D call: TRBD2 (6 bases). CDR3 length: 15 residues. Trimming pared 0 bases from V and 8 bases from J, leaving 14 bases between. In germline, CDR1 is MNHEY, CDR2 SMNVEV (reference sequence). CDR3 residues: CASSLSLLAGDEQFF. In DNA, the CDR3 is TGTGCCAGCAGTTTATCGTTACTAGCTGGGGATGAGCAGTTCTTC.

The chain joins TRBV11-2 to TRBJ1-2, with 9 bases lining up with TRBD1. CDR3 length: 13 amino acids. Germline CDR1 is SGHAT and CDR2 is FQNNGV. The trim removed 2 bases at V and 6 bases at J, leaving 1 base unmatched. CDR3 region: CASSLTGGDGYTF. The CDR3 coding sequence is TGTGCCAGCAGCTTAACAGGGGGCGATGGCTACACCTTC.